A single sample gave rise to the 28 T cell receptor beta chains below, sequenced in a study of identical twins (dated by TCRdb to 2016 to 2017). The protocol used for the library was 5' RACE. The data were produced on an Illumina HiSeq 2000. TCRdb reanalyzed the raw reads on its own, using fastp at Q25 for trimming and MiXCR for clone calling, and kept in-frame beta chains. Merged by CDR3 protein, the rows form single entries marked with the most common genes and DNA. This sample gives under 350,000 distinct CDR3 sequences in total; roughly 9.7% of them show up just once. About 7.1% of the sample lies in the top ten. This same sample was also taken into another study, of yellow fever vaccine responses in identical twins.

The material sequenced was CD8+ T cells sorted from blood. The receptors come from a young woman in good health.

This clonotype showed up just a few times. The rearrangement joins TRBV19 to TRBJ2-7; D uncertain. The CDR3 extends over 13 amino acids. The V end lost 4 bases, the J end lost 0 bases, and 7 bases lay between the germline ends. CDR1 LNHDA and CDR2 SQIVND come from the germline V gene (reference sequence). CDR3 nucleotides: TGTGCCAGTAGTAGGCGTAGCTCCTACGAGCAGTACTTC. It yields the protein CASSRRSSYEQYF. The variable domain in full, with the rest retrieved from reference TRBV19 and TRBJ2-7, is DGGITQSPKYLFRKEGQNVTLSCEQNLNHDAMYWYRQDPGQGLRLIYYSQIVNDFQKGDIAEGYSVSREKKESFPLTVTSAQKNPTAFYLCASSRRSSYEQYFGPGTRLTVT.

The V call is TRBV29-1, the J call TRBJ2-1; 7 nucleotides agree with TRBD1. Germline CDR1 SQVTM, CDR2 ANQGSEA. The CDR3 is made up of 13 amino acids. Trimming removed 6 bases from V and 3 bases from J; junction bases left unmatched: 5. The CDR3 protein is CSVGDSHYNEQFF. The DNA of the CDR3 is TGCAGCGTCGGGGACAGCCACTACAATGAGCAGTTCTTC.

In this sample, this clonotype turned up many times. The CDR3 sequence: CASLLAVSYNEQFF. CDR3 DNA: TGTGCCAGTTTATTGGCGGTCTCCTACAATGAGCAGTTCTTC. The chain uses TRBV11-2 and TRBJ2-1, with D hard to call. CDR1 and CDR2 from the germline V gene are SGHAT and FQNNGV. Deletions cut 9 bases from V and 0 bases from J, with 12 bases between. CDR3 length equals 14 residues.

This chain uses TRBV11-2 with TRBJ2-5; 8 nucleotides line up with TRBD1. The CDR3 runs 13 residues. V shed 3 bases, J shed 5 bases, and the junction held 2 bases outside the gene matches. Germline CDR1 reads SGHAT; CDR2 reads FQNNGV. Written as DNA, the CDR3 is TGTGCCAGCAGCTTGTACAGGGGGGAGACCCAGTACTTC. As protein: CASSLYRGETQYF.

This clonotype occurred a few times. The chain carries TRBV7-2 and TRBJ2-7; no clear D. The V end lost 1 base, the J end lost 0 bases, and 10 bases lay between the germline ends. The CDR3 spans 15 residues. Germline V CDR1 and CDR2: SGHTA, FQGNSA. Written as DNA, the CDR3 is TGTGCCAGCAGCTTAGGCCTAACAGTCTCCTACGAGCAGTACTTC. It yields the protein CASSLGLTVSYEQYF.

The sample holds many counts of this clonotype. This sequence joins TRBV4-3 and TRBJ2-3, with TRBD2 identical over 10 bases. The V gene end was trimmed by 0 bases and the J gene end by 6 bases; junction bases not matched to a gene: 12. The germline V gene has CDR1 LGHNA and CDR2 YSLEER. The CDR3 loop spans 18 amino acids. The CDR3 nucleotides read TGCGCCAGCAGCCAAGAGCCCCCCCTAGCGGGAGCGACGGATACGCAGTATTTT. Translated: CASSQEPPLAGATDTQYF.

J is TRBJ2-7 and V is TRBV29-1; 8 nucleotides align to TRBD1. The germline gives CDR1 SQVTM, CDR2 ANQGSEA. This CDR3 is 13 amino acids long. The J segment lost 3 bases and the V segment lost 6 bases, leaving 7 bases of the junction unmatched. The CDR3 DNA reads TGCAGCGTCCCAGGACAGGGACTCTACGAGCAGTACTTC. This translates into CSVPGQGLYEQYF.

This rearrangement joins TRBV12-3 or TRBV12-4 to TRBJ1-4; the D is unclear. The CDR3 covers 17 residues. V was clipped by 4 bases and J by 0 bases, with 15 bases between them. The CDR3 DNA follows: TGTGCCAGCAGTTCCCAAGCTTCGGTCACAACTAATGAAAAACTGTTTTTT. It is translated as CASSSQASVTTNEKLFF.

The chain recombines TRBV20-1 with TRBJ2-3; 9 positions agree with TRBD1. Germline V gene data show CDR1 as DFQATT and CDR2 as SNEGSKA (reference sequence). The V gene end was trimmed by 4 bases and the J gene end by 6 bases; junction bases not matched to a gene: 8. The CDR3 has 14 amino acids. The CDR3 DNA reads TGCAGTGCTAAGGACAGGGGCGTTTTGGATACGCAGTATTTT. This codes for CSAKDRGVLDTQYF.

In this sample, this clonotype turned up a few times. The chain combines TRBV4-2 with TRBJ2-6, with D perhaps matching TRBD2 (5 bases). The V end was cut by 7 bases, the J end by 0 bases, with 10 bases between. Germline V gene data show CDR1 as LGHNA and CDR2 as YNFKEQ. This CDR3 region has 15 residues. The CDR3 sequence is CASTPEVSGANVLTF. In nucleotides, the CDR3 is TGTGCCAGCACCCCGGAGGTCTCTGGGGCCAACGTCCTGACTTTC.

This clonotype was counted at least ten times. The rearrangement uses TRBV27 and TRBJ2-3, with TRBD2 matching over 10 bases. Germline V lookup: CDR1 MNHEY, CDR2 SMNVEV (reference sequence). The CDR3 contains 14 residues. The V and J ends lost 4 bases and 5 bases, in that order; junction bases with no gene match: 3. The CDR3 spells CASSYTSGVDTQYF. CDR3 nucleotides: TGTGCCAGCAGTTACACTAGCGGGGTAGATACGCAGTATTTT.

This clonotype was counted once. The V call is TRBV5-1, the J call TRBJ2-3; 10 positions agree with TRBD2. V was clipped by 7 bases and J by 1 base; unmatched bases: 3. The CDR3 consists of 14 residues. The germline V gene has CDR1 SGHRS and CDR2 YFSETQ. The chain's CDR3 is CASVLAGGTDTQYF. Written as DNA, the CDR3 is TGCGCCAGCGTCCTAGCGGGGGGCACAGATACGCAGTATTTT.

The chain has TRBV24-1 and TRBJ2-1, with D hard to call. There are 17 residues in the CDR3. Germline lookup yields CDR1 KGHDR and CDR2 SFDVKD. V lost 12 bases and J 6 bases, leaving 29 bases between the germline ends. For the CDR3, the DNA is TGTGCCGGACCCCCACAAGGAATGATTTACACCGCCAATGAGCAGTTCTTC. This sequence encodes CAGPPQGMIYTANEQFF.

The CDR3 region is CASSLGGGPSSYEQYF. The CDR3 DNA reads as TGCGCCAGCAGCTTGGGAGGGGGTCCCAGCTCCTACGAGCAGTACTTC. The chain has TRBV5-1 and TRBJ2-7; the D gene is possibly TRBD1 (6 bases). There are 16 residues in the CDR3. CDR1 SGHRS and CDR2 YFSETQ come from the germline V gene. With 0 bases removed from V and 0 bases from J, the gap between germline ends came to 13 bases.

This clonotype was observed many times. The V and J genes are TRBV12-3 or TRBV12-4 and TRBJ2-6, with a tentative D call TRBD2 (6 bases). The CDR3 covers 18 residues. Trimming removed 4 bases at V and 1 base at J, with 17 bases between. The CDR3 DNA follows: TGTGCCAGCAGTTCCCCTGGGGACTTTCGTTCTGGGGCCAACGTCCTGACTTTC. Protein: CASSSPGDFRSGANVLTF.

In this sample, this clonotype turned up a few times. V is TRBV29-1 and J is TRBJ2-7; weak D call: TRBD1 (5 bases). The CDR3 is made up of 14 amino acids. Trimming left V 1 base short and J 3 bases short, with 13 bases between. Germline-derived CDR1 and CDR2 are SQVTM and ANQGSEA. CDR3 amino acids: CSVEGSREIYEQYF. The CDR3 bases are TGCAGCGTTGAAGGGTCCAGGGAAATCTACGAGCAGTACTTC.

CDR3 in amino acids: CASSQEEGTSGRAMSYNEQFF. In DNA form, the CDR3 reads TGTGCCAGCAGCCAAGAAGAAGGGACTAGCGGGAGGGCCATGTCTTACAATGAGCAGTTCTTC. This rearrangement joins TRBV14 to TRBJ2-1; 16 bases fit TRBD2. CDR1 is SGHDN, CDR2 FVKESK, per germline. The CDR3 is made up of 21 amino acids. V shed 0 bases, J shed 4 bases, and the junction held 12 bases outside the gene matches.

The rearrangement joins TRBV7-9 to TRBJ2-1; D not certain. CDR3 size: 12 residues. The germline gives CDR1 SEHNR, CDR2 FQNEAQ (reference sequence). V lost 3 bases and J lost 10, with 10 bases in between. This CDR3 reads CASSFIALEQFF. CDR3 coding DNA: TGTGCCAGCAGCTTTATCGCCCTGGAGCAGTTCTTC.

CDR3 amino acids: CASSLGEGTAANTQYF. For the CDR3, the DNA is TGTGCCAGCAGCTTAGGGGAGGGGACCGCGGCGAATACGCAGTATTTT. The chain links TRBV7-9 to TRBJ2-3; 7 nucleotides agree with TRBD2. The CDR3 covers 16 residues. Germline V CDR1 and CDR2: SEHNR, FQNEAQ (reference sequence). Unmatched junction bases numbered 11, after V lost 1 base and J lost 7 bases.

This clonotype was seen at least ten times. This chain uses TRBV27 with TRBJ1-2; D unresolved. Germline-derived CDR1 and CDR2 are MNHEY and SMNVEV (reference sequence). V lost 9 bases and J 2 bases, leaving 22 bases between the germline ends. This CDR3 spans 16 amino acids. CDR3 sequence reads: CASFGKNPLFNYGYTF. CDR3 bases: TGTGCCAGTTTTGGGAAGAACCCTCTTTTCAACTATGGCTACACCTTC.

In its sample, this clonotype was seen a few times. The CDR3 loop reads CASSPTTGENEQFF. The CDR3 DNA reads as TGTGCCAGCAGCCCCACGACAGGAGAAAATGAGCAGTTCTTC. The chain has TRBV3-1 and TRBJ2-1; possible D gene TRBD1, 6 bases. Per germline, CDR1 LGHDT and CDR2 YNNKEL (reference sequence). CDR3 length: 14 amino acids. V lost 4 bases, J lost 7 bases, and 14 bases lay in between.

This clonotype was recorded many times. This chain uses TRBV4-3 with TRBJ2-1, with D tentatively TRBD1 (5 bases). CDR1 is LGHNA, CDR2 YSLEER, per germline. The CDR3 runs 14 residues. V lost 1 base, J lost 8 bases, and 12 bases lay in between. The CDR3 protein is CASSQGLIRDEQFF. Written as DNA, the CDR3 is TGCGCCAGCAGCCAAGGACTTATCAGGGATGAGCAGTTCTTC.

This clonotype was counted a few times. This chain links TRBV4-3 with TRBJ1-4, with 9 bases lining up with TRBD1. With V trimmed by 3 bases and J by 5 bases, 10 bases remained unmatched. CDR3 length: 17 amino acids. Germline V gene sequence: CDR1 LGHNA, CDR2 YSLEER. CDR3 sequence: CASSHELAGTGNEKLFF. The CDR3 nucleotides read TGCGCCAGCAGCCATGAGCTGGCCGGGACAGGGAATGAAAAACTGTTTTTT.

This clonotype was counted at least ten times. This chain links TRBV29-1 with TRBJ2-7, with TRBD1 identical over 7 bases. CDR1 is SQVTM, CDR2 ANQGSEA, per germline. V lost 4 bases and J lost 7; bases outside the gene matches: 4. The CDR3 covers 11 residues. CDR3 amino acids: CSVGQGWEQYF. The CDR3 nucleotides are TGCAGCGTTGGACAGGGCTGGGAGCAGTACTTC.

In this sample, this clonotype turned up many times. The CDR3 bases are TGTGCCAGCACTTTGGGAGGCAATGAGCAGTTCTTC. Its protein is CASTLGGNEQFF. This chain links TRBV28 with TRBJ2-1; a weak D match, TRBD2 (6 bases). Germline V gene data show CDR1 as MDHEN and CDR2 as SYDVKM. The CDR3 contains 12 residues. V shed 7 bases and J shed 6 bases, with 10 bases lying between them. Full variable domain (outside the CDR3, taken from reference TRBV28 and TRBJ2-1): DVKVTQSSRYLVKRTGEKVFLECVQDMDHENMFWYRQDPGLGLRLIYFSYDVKMKEKGDIPEGYSVSREKKERFSLILESASTNQTSMYLCASTLGGNEQFFGPGTRLTVL.

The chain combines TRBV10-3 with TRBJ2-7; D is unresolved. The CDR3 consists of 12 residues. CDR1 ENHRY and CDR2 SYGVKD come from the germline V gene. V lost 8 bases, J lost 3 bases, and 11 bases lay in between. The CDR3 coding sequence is TGTGCCATCCGGGCCCCGAACTACGAGCAGTACTTC. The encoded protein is CAIRAPNYEQYF.

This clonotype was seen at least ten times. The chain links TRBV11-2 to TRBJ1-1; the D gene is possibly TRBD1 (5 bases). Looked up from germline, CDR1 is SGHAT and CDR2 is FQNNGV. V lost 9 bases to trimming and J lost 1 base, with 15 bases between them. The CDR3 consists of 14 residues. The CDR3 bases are TGTGCCAGTAGAAAAACTGGGGGGAACACTGAAGCTTTCTTT. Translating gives CASRKTGGNTEAFF.

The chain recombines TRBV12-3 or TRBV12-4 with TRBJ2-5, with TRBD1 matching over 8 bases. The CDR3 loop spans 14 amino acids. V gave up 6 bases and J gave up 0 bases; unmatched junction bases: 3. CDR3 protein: CASRDREYQETQYF. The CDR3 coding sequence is TGTGCCAGCAGGGACAGGGAGTACCAAGAGACCCAGTACTTC.